The clone carrying this T cell receptor (beta chain) was detected many times. The data were taken from a study of glioma-infiltrating T cells. Using RNA template, CDR3s of TCR alpha and beta were amplified with iRepertoire arm-PCR. TCRdb independently ran MiXCR on the multiplex PCR reads; one entry per CDR3 protein. Of 20,000 to 25,000 distinct CDR3 sequences listed, approximately 23% are singletons. The sequenced material came from glioma tissue, nonneoplastic brain tissue, or PBMCs (not recorded which). The TCR comes from a human donor with low-grade glioma or glioblastoma, undergoing nonglioma brain surgery, or in good health (not recorded which).

Here the CDR3 DNA reads TGCGCCAGCAGCCAAGAGAGGGATACTGAGCAGTTCTTC. As protein: CASSQERDTEQFF. The rearrangement joins TRBV4-3 to TRBJ2-1; tentatively, D is TRBD2 (5 bases). Deletions cut 0 bases from V and 9 bases from J, with 9 bases between. Looked up from germline, CDR1 is LGHNA and CDR2 is YSLEER. CDR3 length: 13 residues.